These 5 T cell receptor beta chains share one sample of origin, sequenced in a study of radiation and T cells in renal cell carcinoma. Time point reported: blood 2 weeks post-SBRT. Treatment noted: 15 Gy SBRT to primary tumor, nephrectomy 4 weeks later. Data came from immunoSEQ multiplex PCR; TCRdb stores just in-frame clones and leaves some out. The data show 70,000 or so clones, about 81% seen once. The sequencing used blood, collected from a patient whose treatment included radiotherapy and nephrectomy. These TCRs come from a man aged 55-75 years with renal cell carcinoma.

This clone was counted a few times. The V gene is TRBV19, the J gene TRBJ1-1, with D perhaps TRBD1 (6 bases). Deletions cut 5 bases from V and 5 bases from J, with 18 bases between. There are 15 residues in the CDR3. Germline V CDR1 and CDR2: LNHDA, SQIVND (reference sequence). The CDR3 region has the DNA TGTGCCAGTAGTCCTCGGGGGGCGTCCAAGACTGAAGCTTTCTTT. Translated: CASSPRGASKTEAFF. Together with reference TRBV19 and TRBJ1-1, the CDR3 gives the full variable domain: DGGITQSPKYLFRKEGQNVTLSCEQNLNHDAMYWYRQDPGQGLRLIYYSQIVNDFQKGDIAEGYSVSREKKESFPLTVTSAQKNPTAFYLCASSPRGASKTEAFFGQGTRLTVV.

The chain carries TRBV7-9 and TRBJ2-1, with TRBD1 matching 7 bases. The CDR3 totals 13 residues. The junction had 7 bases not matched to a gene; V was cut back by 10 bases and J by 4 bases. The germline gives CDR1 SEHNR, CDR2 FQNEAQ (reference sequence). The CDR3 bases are TGTGCCATTACCGGGACAGCTTACAATGAGCAGTTCTTC. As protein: CAITGTAYNEQFF.

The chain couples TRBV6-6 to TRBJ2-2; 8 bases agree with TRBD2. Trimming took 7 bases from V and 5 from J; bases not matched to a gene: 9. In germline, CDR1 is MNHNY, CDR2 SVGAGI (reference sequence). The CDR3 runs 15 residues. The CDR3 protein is CASTPGTRGTGELFF. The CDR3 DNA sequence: TGTGCCAGCACTCCCGGGACTAGGGGTACCGGGGAGCTGTTTTTT.

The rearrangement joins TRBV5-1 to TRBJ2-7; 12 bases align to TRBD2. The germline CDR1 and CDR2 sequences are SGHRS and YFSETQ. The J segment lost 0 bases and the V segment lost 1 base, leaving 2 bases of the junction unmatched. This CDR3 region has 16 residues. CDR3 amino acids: CASSLRLAGDSYEQYF. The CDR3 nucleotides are TGCGCCAGCAGCTTGCGACTAGCGGGAGACTCCTACGAGCAGTACTTC.

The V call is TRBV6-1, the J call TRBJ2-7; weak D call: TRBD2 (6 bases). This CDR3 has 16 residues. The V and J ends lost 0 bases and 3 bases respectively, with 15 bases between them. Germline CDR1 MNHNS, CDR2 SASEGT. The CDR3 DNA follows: TGTGCCAGCAGTGAAGCGCTGCGGCGGGAAATCTACGAGCAGTACTTC. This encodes CASSEALRREIYEQYF.